This TCR beta chain originates from a study of blood T cell repertoires in COVID-19. Overall study context: Donors in the United States, Italy and Spain gave samples during acute or convalescent COVID-19. PBMCs, B-cell-depleted T cells, or T cells were the source of the cDNA or gDNA that made up the material.

This clone was observed a handful of times. Authors' analysis steps: Scientists estimated how many nucleated cells there were by amplifying reference gene primers. TCRdb's copy holds only in-frame clones and misses some; the assay was immunoSEQ multiplex PCR. V and J calls and clone size are as listed in that table; D and trimming were resolved from the DNA. The profile shows about 25,000 clones, about 86% of them singletons. CDR1 is MNHEY and CDR2 is SVGAGI in the germline V gene. The CDR3 runs to 14 residues. V lost 2 bases and J 3 bases, leaving 8 bases between the germline ends. Sequenced input: peripheral blood. V and J are TRBV6-5 and TRBJ1-3; D is uncertain. This clonotype was sampled from a man aged 65-85 years with acute or convalescent COVID-19. The CDR3 spells CASSYSSSGNTIYF. CDR3 in DNA: TGTGCCAGCAGTTACAGTTCGAGTGGAAACACCATATATTTT.